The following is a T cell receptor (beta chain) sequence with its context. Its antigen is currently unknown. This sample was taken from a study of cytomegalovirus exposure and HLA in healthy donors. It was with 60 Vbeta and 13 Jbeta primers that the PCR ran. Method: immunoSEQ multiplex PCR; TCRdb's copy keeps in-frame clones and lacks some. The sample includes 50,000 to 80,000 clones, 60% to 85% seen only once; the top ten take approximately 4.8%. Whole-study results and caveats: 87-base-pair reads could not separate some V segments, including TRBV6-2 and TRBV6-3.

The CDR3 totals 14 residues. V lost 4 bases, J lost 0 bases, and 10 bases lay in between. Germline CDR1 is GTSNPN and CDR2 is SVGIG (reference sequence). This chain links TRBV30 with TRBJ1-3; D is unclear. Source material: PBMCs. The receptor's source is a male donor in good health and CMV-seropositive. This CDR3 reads CAWTVGVSGNTIYF. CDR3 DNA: TGTGCCTGGACCGTCGGTGTCTCTGGAAACACCATATATTTT.